Listed here are 11 T cell receptor beta chains from one sample, sequenced in a study of graft-versus-host responses after intestinal transplantation (dated by TCRdb to about 2021). No antigen has been assigned to these receptors. The method was the immunoSEQ multiplex PCR assay. The source is immuneACCESS, and TCRdb retained only in-frame sequences with V and J called. Part of the clones is not carried over; for the studies checked, unresolved V genes explain less than half of this, and the remainder is unexplained. The sample profile shows 85,000 to 90,000 clones; around 83% of them were found once. The leading ten clones occupy about a sixth of the sample. In light of the paper, this sample's time point label describes: cells obtained before transplantation from donor or recipient. This specimen consisted of unstimulated CD8+ T cells sorted from spleen or lymph node cells, obtained before intestinal transplant. The source is a human donor who received an intestinal transplant.

The J gene is TRBJ2-5, the V gene TRBV7-6; 11 positions match TRBD2. J lost 4 bases, V lost 4 bases, and 8 bases had no gene match. The CDR3 is 16 amino acids. The germline V gene has CDR1 SGHVS and CDR2 FNYEAQ. The CDR3 bases are TGTGCCAGCAGCTCAGAAGTAACTAGCGGGGGAGAGACCCAGTACTTC. It specifies CASSSEVTSGGETQYF.

The gene calls are TRBV11-3 and TRBJ1-5, with 7 bases matching TRBD1. The germline V gene encodes CDR1 SGHNT and CDR2 YENEEA. Trimming cost V 0 bases and J 7 bases; bases outside gene matches: 12. The CDR3 spans 17 residues. CDR3 DNA: TGTGCCAGCAGCTTAGAGCGGCAGGGGGTAGTTGTACAGCCCCAGCATTTT. It codes for CASSLERQGVVVQPQHF.

This chain links TRBV10-1 with TRBJ2-2; the D is unclear. Germline V gives CDR1 WNHNN, CDR2 SYGVQD (reference sequence). V shed 8 bases and J shed 6 bases, with 13 bases lying between them. This CDR3 spans 13 amino acids. The CDR3 DNA is TGCGCCAGCGGGCTCTCTTCCGCCGGGGAGCTGTTTTTT. As protein: CASGLSSAGELFF.

For this clone: The same CDR3 arises from other DNA sequences in this sample as well. CDR3 nucleotides: TGCGCCAGCAGCCAAGATAGGCCCACGGGTAACTATGGCTACACCTTC. It encodes CASSQDRPTGNYGYTF. This rearrangement joins TRBV4-1 to TRBJ1-2; no clear D gene. The V end was cut by 0 bases, the J end by 1 base, with 12 bases between. Germline V gives CDR1 MGHRA, CDR2 YSYEKL. The CDR3 extends over 16 amino acids.

The chain links TRBV6-6 to TRBJ1-1; 9 bases align to TRBD1. Per germline, CDR1 MNHNY and CDR2 SVGAGI (reference sequence). The CDR3 covers 14 residues. Losses at the gene ends were 8 bases for V and 3 bases for J; bases not matched to a gene: 7. This CDR3 is CASAPGQGDTEAFF. The CDR3 DNA reads TGTGCCAGCGCACCGGGACAGGGTGACACTGAAGCTTTCTTT.

CDR3 in amino acids: CASSLLHAATFKYGYTF. DNA for the CDR3: TGTGCCAGCAGCTTATTGCATGCCGCGACGTTCAAATATGGCTACACCTTC. V gene TRBV11-3 combines with J gene TRBJ1-2; unclear D gene. V was trimmed by 2 bases and J by 5 bases, leaving 21 bases between them. Germline lookup yields CDR1 SGHNT and CDR2 YENEEA. This CDR3 is built from 17 residues.

This clone was found once. Different DNA sequences within this sample yield the same CDR3. The CDR3 nucleotides are TGTGCCAGCAGTGGGCTTTCTCTAGCGGTCGATGAGCAGTTCTTC. Translating it yields CASSGLSLAVDEQFF. V and J are TRBV6-1 and TRBJ2-1, with 7 bases aligning to TRBD2. Losses at the gene ends were 4 bases for V and 8 bases for J; bases not matched to a gene: 11. Germline V gives CDR1 MNHNS, CDR2 SASEGT. This CDR3 region has 15 residues.

The chain joins TRBV11-2 to TRBJ2-1; D possibly corresponds to TRBD2 (6 bases). Germline V gene data show CDR1 as SGHAT and CDR2 as FQNNGV. V gave up 0 bases and J gave up 6 bases, with 12 bases separating them. The CDR3 is made up of 15 amino acids. This CDR3 is CASSLEGGFGNEQFF. As DNA, the CDR3 is TGTGCCAGCAGCTTAGAAGGAGGGTTCGGCAATGAGCAGTTCTTC.

The J gene is TRBJ1-1, the V gene TRBV30; D call uncertain. Trimming shortened V by 1 base and J by 1 base, and 7 bases separated the two germline ends. The CDR3 loop spans 13 amino acids. CDR1 GTSNPN and CDR2 SVGIG come from the germline V gene (reference sequence). CDR3 protein: CAWSETGNTEAFF. The CDR3 nucleotides read TGTGCCTGGAGTGAAACCGGGAACACTGAAGCTTTCTTT.

The J gene is TRBJ1-2, the V gene TRBV13; no definite D call. The V and J ends lost 1 base and 6 bases respectively, with 12 bases between them. The length of the CDR3 is 14 residues. Germline V lookup: CDR1 PRHDT, CDR2 FYEKMQ (reference sequence). CDR3 in DNA: TGTGCCAGCAGCTTAGAGTCAGCAAGTCATGGCTACACCTTC. Protein sequence: CASSLESASHGYTF.

This rearrangement joins TRBV28 to TRBJ2-5; no clear D gene. The J call is uncertain, as TRBJ2-7 better fits the DNA end. This CDR3 has 14 amino acids. Germline-derived CDR1 and CDR2 are MDHEN and SYDVKM. The CDR3 loop is CASAPGGHRYEQYF. The CDR3 nucleotides read TGTGCCAGCGCCCCCGGCGGCCATCGTTACGAGCAGTACTTC.